Listed below are T cell receptor beta chains from one sample, sequenced in a study of T cell responses to AZD1222 COVID-19 vaccine. The table came from immunoSEQ multiplex PCR; TCRdb's copy has only in-frame clones and leaves some out. The sample has roughly 140,000 clones, over 85% seen once; the top ten hold roughly 1.8%. The specimen was peripheral blood, collected on day 0 of AZD1222 vaccination. The receptors shown here come from an adult in good health. Each CDR3 is given with its conserved first and last residue. The order of the fields is D gene, clone size, J gene, V gene, CDR3 DNA, CDR3 protein. D genes are given only for firm matches. Clone size is stated in some rows and not others, as once, few, many or a class when expanded.

D: TRBD1
size: .
J: TRBJ1-1
V: TRBV11-2
DNA: TGTGCCAGCAGCTTAATCATGTTTGGACAGGGCAACACTGAAGCTTTCTTT
CDR3: CASSLIMFGQGNTEAFF

D: .
size: .
J: TRBJ2-3
V: TRBV11-2
DNA: TGTGCCAGCAGCTTAGCCTGGGGGGACTTGAGCACAGATACGCAGTATTTT
CDR3: CASSLAWGDLSTDTQYF

D: .
size: .
J: TRBJ2-3
V: TRBV7-6
DNA: TGTGCCAGCAGCCTCGGATATTCCCGGGCCCACACAGATACGCAGTATTTT
CDR3: CASSLGYSRAHTDTQYF

D: .
size: few
J: TRBJ1-6
V: TRBV15
DNA: TGTGCCACCAGCCTTGTAGGGCGGGGATCACCCCTCCACTTT
CDR3: CATSLVGRGSPLHF

D: .
size: .
J: TRBJ1-4
V: TRBV4-1
DNA: TGCGCCAGCAGCCAAGACGGGCCATTGGGGGAAAAACTGTTTTTT
CDR3: CASSQDGPLGEKLFF

D: .
size: .
J: TRBJ1-2
V: TRBV5-1
DNA: TGCGCCAGCAGCTTGGCCGGGCAGGGACCCTATGGCTACACCTTC
CDR3: CASSLAGQGPYGYTF

D: .
size: .
J: TRBJ2-7
V: TRBV19
DNA: TGTGCCAGTAGTATAGCCAGGGGGGACGAGCAGTACTTC
CDR3: CASSIARGDEQYF

D: TRBD1
size: .
J: TRBJ1-1
V: TRBV28
DNA: TGTGCCAGCAGTGTGGGACAGGGCACTGAAGCTTTCTTT
CDR3: CASSVGQGTEAFF

D: TRBD1
size: .
J: TRBJ2-1
V: TRBV4-1
DNA: TGCGCCAGCAGCCAAGACCGGGGACAGGGGGCGAGAAATGAGCAGTTCTTC
CDR3: CASSQDRGQGARNEQFF

D: .
size: .
J: TRBJ1-1
V: TRBV5-5
DNA: TGTGCCACCAGCACGATGAACACTGAAGCTTTCTTT
CDR3: CATSTMNTEAFF

D: TRBD1
size: .
J: TRBJ1-2
V: TRBV28
DNA: TGTGCCAGCAGTTGGACAGGGGCGACCTATGGCTACACCTTC
CDR3: CASSWTGATYGYTF

D: TRBD2
size: .
J: TRBJ2-1
V: TRBV25-1
DNA: TGTGCCAGCAGTTCGTTAGGGACTAGCGGACAGGGGAATGAGCAGTTCTTC
CDR3: CASSSLGTSGQGNEQFF

D: .
size: .
J: TRBJ1-1
V: TRBV6-5
DNA: TGTGCCAGCAGTAGGGAATTCTACATGAACACTGAAGCTTTCTTT
CDR3: CASSREFYMNTEAFF

D: .
size: .
J: TRBJ1-1
V: TRBV5-4
DNA: TGTGCCAGCAGCTTGGGCGGGGGCACTGAAGCTTTCTTT
CDR3: CASSLGGGTEAFF

D: TRBD2
size: few
J: TRBJ2-1
V: TRBV11-2
DNA: TGTGCCAGCAGCCCCCACGCTGGACTAGCGGCCTACAATGAGCAGTTCTTC
CDR3: CASSPHAGLAAYNEQFF

D: .
size: .
J: TRBJ1-5
V: TRBV19
DNA: TGTGCCAGCGAACTTTTCAGGGGTAGATATAGCAATCAGCCCCAGCATTTT
CDR3: CASELFRGRYSNQPQHF

D: TRBD2
size: once
J: TRBJ2-7
V: TRBV6-5
DNA: TGTGCCAGCCGGCTAGCGGATAGTGGGTCCTACGAGCAGTACTTC
CDR3: CASRLADSGSYEQYF

D: TRBD1
size: .
J: TRBJ1-4
V: TRBV28
DNA: TGTGCCAGCAGTCCGCTCTCCTACAGGGGGGGCGAAGAAAAACTGTTTTTT
CDR3: CASSPLSYRGGEEKLFF

D: TRBD1
size: few
J: TRBJ1-6
V: TRBV27
DNA: TGTGCCAGCAGTAAAGGGACAGGTGGAGGTAATTCACCCCTCCACTTT
CDR3: CASSKGTGGGNSPLHF

D: TRBD2
size: .
J: TRBJ2-6
V: TRBV7-2
DNA: TGTGCCAGCAGCTTCGGCCCTAGCGGGGCCTCTGGGGCCAACGTCCTGACTTTC
CDR3: CASSFGPSGASGANVLTF

D: .
size: .
J: TRBJ1-3
V: TRBV5-5
DNA: TGTGCCAGCGACAGGGGAAACACCATATATTTT
CDR3: CASDRGNTIYF

D: .
size: .
J: TRBJ1-3
V: TRBV7-9
DNA: TGTGCCAGCAGCCCGCTCCCAGGGGACTTAGGTGGAAACACCATATATTTT
CDR3: CASSPLPGDLGGNTIYF

D: TRBD1
size: .
J: TRBJ2-1
V: TRBV7-3
DNA: TGTGCCAGCAGCTCATGGGTGACAGGGGGCGGGAATGAGCAGTTCTTC
CDR3: CASSSWVTGGGNEQFF